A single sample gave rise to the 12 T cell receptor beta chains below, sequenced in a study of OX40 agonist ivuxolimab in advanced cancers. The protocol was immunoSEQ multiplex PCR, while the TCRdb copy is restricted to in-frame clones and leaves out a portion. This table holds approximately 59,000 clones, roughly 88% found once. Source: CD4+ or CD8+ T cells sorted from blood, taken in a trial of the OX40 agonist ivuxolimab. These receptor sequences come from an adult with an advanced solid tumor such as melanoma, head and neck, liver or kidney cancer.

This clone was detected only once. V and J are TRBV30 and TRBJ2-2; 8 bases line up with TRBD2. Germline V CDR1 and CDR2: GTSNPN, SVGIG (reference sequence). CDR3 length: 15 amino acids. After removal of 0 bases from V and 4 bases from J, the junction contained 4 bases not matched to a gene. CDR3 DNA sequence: TGTGCCTGGAGTGTCCTCGGGAGGGGCACCGGGGAGCTGTTTTTT. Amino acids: CAWSVLGRGTGELFF.

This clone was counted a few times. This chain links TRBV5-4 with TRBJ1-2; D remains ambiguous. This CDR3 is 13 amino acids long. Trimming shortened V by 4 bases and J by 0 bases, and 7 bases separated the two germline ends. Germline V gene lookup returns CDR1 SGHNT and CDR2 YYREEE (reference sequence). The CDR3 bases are TGTGCCAGCAGCCTGGACGCTAACTATGGCTACACCTTC. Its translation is CASSLDANYGYTF.

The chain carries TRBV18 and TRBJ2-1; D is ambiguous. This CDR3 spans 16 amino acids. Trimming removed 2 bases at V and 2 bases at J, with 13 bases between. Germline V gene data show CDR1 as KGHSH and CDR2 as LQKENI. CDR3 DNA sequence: TGTGCCAGCTCACCAGGGCTAGGGATGGCCTACAATGAGCAGTTCTTC. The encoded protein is CASSPGLGMAYNEQFF.

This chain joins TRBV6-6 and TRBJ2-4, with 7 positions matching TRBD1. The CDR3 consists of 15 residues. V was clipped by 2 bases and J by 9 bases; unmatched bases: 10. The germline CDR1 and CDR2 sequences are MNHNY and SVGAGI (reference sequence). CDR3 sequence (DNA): TGTGCCAGCAGTTACCGGGAAGGGGGCGAGTCCATTCAGTACTTC. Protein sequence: CASSYREGGESIQYF.

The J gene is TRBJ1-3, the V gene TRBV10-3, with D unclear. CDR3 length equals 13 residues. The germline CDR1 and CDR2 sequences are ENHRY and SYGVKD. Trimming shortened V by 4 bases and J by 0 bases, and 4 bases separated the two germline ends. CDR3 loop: CAISGSSGNTIYF. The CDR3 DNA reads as TGTGCCATCAGTGGGTCCTCTGGAAACACCATATATTTT.

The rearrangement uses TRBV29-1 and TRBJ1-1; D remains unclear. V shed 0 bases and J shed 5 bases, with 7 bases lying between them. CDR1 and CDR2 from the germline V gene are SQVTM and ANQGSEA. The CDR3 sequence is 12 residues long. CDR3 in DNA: TGCAGCGTTGAAGATGATTGGACTGAAGCTTTCTTT. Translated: CSVEDDWTEAFF.

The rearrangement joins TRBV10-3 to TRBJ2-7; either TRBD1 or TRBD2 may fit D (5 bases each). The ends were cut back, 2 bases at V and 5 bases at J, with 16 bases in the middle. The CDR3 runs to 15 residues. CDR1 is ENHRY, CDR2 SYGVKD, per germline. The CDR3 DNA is TGTGCCATCAGTGAGAATACGAACCTGGGGGACGAGCAGTACTTC. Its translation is CAISENTNLGDEQYF.

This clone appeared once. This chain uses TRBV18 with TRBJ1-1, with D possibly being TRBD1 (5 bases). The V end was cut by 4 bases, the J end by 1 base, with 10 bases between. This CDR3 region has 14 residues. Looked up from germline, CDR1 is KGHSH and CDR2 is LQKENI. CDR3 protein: CASSLRGQNTEAFF. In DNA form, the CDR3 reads TGTGCCAGCTCACTGAGGGGCCAGAACACTGAAGCTTTCTTT.

Here the CDR3 DNA reads TGTGCCAGCAAACAGTACTACGAGCAGTACTTC. Encoded protein: CASKQYYEQYF. The chain recombines TRBV6-1 with TRBJ2-7; no clear D. Trimming took off 7 bases at V and 3 bases at J, with 7 bases between the two ends. Germline CDR1 and CDR2: MNHNS and SASEGT. CDR3 length: 11 amino acids.

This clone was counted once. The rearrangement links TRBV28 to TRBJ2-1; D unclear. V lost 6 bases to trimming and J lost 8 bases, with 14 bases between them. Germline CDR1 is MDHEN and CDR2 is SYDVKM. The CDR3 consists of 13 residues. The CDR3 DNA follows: TGTGCCAGCAGACCACCAGGAGTAGATGAGCAGTTCTTC. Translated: CASRPPGVDEQFF.

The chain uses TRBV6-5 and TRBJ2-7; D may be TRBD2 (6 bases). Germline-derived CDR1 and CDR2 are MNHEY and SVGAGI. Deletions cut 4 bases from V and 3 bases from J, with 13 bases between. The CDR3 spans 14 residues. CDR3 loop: CASSLGGRIYEQYF. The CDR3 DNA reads TGTGCCAGCAGTTTGGGTGGGAGGATCTACGAGCAGTACTTC.

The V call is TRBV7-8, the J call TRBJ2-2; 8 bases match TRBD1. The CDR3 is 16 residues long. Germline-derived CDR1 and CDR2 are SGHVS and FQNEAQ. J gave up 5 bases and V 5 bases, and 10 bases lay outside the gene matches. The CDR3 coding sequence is TGTGCCAGCAGCCCCAGGGGGCAGTCAGGGACCGGGGAGCTGTTTTTT. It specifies CASSPRGQSGTGELFF.